Presented here are 14 T cell receptor beta chains from one specimen sequenced in a study of shared clonotypes between healthy human individuals (dated by TCRdb to 2018 to 2021). The receptor library was made with the immunoSEQ multiplex PCR assay. This is the immuneACCESS table as TCRdb keeps it, with only in-frame sequences that have V and J called. A part of the clones is gone; compared with another copy, unresolved V genes explain less than half, and the rest is unexplained. The sample has about 1.5 million clones on record, under 99% of them singletons. The ten biggest clones cover roughly 0.45% of the sample. The sample taken for sequencing was naive CD4+ T cells sorted from blood. Per the publication, the cell subset or site label means: CD45RA+ positively selected. Every receptor here comes from a man younger than 45 in good health.

This sequence joins TRBV19 and TRBJ2-5; TRBD2 matches 7 bases. CDR1 LNHDA and CDR2 SQIVND come from the germline V gene (reference sequence). V dropped 10 bases and J dropped 5; count of bases not matched to a gene: 7. The CDR3 sequence is 12 residues long. CDR3 loop: CATREAGETQYF. The DNA of the CDR3 is TGTGCCACCCGGGAGGCCGGGGAGACCCAGTACTTC.

The V gene is TRBV7-9, the J gene TRBJ2-7; 9 bases map to TRBD2. The CDR3 sequence is 15 residues long. The ends lost 8 bases at V and 7 bases at J; junction bases unmatched: 15. Germline values: CDR1 SEHNR, CDR2 FQNEAQ (reference sequence). CDR3 region: CASGLSAGGPGEQYF. The CDR3 DNA follows: TGTGCCAGCGGGCTATCGGCGGGAGGGCCTGGGGAGCAGTACTTC.

The chain links TRBV5-1 to TRBJ1-2, with D uncertain. In germline, CDR1 is SGHRS, CDR2 YFSETQ. V lost 0 bases to trimming and J lost 2 bases, with 5 bases between them. The CDR3 consists of 13 residues. The CDR3: CASSLGPNYGYTF. The CDR3 nucleotides are TGCGCCAGCAGCTTGGGACCCAACTATGGCTACACCTTC.

Details on this clone: Other nucleotide sequences from this sample produce the same CDR3. This chain connects TRBV5-1 to TRBJ1-5; 9 nucleotides line up with TRBD1. The CDR3 is made up of 14 amino acids. The ends lost 4 bases at V and 4 bases at J; junction bases unmatched: 3. The germline CDR1 and CDR2 sequences are SGHRS and YFSETQ. The CDR3 spells CASSPTGGNQPQHF. CDR3 nucleotide sequence: TGCGCCAGCAGCCCGACAGGGGGGAATCAGCCCCAGCATTTT.

As to this clone: Other nucleotide sequences from this sample produce the same CDR3. The chain is built from TRBV20-1 and TRBJ1-2, with D possibly TRBD1 on 5 matching bases. Trimming pared 3 bases from V and 8 bases from J, leaving 10 bases between. CDR3 length: 11 residues. Germline CDR1 reads DFQATT; CDR2 reads SNEGSKA (reference sequence). The CDR3 coding sequence is TGCAGTGCTAGTAGGGGTGGGGGCTACACCTTC. As protein: CSASRGGGYTF.

This chain connects TRBV28 to TRBJ1-2, with D tentatively TRBD1 (5 bases). Trimming left V 5 bases short and J 7 bases short, with 14 bases between. Germline values: CDR1 MDHEN, CDR2 SYDVKM. This CDR3 has 13 amino acids. The CDR3 reads CASSPDSLSGYTF. The CDR3 region has the DNA TGTGCCAGCAGTCCCGACAGTTTATCTGGCTACACCTTC.

This clone was seen just once. This CDR3 fails to terminate in the conserved phenylalanine or tryptophan, so it likely reflects a read error. It is unclear where the CDR3 begins or ends on the DNA, so no DNA is shown, and the CDR3 is as TCRdb lists it. The V gene is TRBV7-8, the J gene TRBJ2-7; TRBD2 is the table's D call, not checked against the DNA. The CDR3 totals 14 residues, both ends included. The germline V gene has CDR1 SGHVS and CDR2 FQNEAQ. CDR3 sequence reads: CASSLVGTSGRSFL.

This chain connects TRBV4-1 to TRBJ2-7; 8 bases line up with TRBD2. V shed 1 base and J 0 bases; nucleotides not matched to a gene: 2. Germline V lookup: CDR1 MGHRA, CDR2 YSYEKL. The length of the CDR3 is 15 residues. DNA for the CDR3: TGCGCCAGCAGCCAAGGACTAGCGAGCTCCTACGAGCAGTACTTC. Translation gives CASSQGLASSYEQYF.

The genes are TRBV11-2 and TRBJ2-3; perhaps TRBD1 as D (6 bases). This CDR3 contains 15 residues. Per the germline V gene, CDR1 is SGHAT and CDR2 is FQNNGV. Trimming left V 5 bases short and J 2 bases short, with 14 bases between. The DNA for the CDR3 is TGTGCCAGCAGCCCTTGGGGGACAACCACAGATACGCAGTATTTT. It encodes CASSPWGTTTDTQYF.

This chain links TRBV9 with TRBJ1-1; perhaps TRBD1 as D (6 bases). V was cut by 4 bases and J by 5 bases, with 9 bases left in between. Germline lookup yields CDR1 SGDLS and CDR2 YYNGEE. There are 12 residues in the CDR3. The CDR3 reads CASSLRGTEAFF. CDR3 nucleotide sequence: TGTGCCAGCAGCCTCAGGGGTACTGAAGCTTTCTTT.

Comment on this clone: This same CDR3 is encoded by further DNA sequences in the sample. V and J are TRBV25-1 and TRBJ1-1; D remains unclear. Between the trimmed V and J ends, which lost 4 bases and 2 bases, there was a span of 2 bases. This CDR3 region has 11 residues. Looked up from germline, CDR1 is MGHDK and CDR2 is SYGVNS. CDR3 in DNA: TGTGCCAGCAGTGGTAACACTGAAGCTTTCTTT. Translating gives CASSGNTEAFF.

The sample holds one count of this clone. The V gene is TRBV7-9, the J gene TRBJ1-2, with D possibly matching TRBD1 (6 bases). This CDR3 has 12 amino acids. CDR1 and CDR2 (germline): SEHNR, FQNEAQ (reference sequence). The V end was cut by 5 bases, the J end by 7 bases, with 11 bases between. CDR3 sequence reads: CASSQGTSGYTF. The DNA for the CDR3 is TGTGCCAGCAGCCAGGGGACTAGTGGCTACACCTTC.

The chain uses TRBV18 and TRBJ1-1; 8 positions agree with TRBD1. V was clipped by 2 bases and J by 1 base; unmatched bases: 9. CDR3 length: 17 residues. Germline lookup yields CDR1 KGHSH and CDR2 LQKENI. This CDR3 is CASSPDTTGVRNTEAFF. The CDR3 bases are TGTGCCAGCTCACCAGATACGACAGGGGTTAGGAACACTGAAGCTTTCTTT.

This rearrangement joins TRBV14 to TRBJ1-2, with unresolved D. Germline V gene data show CDR1 as SGHDN and CDR2 as FVKESK. CDR3 size: 15 residues. The V gene lost 0 bases and the J gene lost 7 bases, with 15 bases spanning the gap. The CDR3, as DNA: TGTGCCAGCAGCCAAGATCGTTGGGGATGGGGTGGCTACACCTTC. It translates to CASSQDRWGWGGYTF.